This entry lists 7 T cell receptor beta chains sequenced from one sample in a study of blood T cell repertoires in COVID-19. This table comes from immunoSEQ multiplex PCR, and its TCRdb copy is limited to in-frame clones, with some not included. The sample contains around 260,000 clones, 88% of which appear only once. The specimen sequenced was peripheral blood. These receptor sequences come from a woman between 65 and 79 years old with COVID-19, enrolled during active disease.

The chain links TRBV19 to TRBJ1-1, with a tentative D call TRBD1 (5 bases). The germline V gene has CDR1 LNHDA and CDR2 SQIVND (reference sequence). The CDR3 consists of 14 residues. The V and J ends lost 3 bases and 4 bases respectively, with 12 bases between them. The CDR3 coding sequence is TGTGCCAGTAGTATCCAGGGCACGAGCACTGAAGCTTTCTTT. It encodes CASSIQGTSTEAFF. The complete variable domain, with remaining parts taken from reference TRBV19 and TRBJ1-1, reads DGGITQSPKYLFRKEGQNVTLSCEQNLNHDAMYWYRQDPGQGLRLIYYSQIVNDFQKGDIAEGYSVSREKKESFPLTVTSAQKNPTAFYLCASSIQGTSTEAFFGQGTRLTVV.

The CDR3 protein is CASSRSGSSSGNTIYF. In nucleotides, the CDR3 is TGTGCCAGCAGCCGATCGGGGTCCAGCTCTGGAAACACCATATATTTT. The chain couples TRBV28 to TRBJ1-3; D gene unclear. The CDR3 runs 16 residues. Germline V gives CDR1 MDHEN, CDR2 SYDVKM. Trimming took off 6 bases at V and 0 bases at J, with 15 bases between the two ends.

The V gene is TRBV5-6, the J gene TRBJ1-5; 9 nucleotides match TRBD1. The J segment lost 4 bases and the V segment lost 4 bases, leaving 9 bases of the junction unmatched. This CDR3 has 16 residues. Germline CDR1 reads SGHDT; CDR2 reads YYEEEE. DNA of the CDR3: TGTGCCAGCAGCACCCTAATGGACAGGGGAAATCAGCCCCAGCATTTT. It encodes CASSTLMDRGNQPQHF.

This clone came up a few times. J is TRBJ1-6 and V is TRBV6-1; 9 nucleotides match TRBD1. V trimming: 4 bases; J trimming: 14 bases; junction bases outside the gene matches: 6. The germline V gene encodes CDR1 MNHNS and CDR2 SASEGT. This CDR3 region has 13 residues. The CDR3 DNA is TGTGCCAGCAGTGCCCGGGACAGGGTAACCCTCCACTTT. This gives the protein CASSARDRVTLHF.

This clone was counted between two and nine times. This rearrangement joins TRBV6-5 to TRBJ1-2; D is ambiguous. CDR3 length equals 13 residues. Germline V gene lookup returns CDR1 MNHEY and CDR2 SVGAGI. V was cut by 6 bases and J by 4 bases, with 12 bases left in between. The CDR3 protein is CASRGAGRYGYTF. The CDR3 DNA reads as TGTGCCAGCAGGGGAGCGGGCCGCTATGGCTACACCTTC.

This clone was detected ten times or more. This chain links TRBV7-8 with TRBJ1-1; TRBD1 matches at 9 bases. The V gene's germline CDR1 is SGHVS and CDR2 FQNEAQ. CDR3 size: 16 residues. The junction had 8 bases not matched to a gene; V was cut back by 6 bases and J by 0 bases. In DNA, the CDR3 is TGTGCCAGCAGAGCCGGGACAGGGATAATGAACACTGAAGCTTTCTTT. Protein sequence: CASRAGTGIMNTEAFF. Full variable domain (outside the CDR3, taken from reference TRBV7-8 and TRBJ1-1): GAGVSQSPRYKVAKRGQDVALRCDPISGHVSLFWYQQALGQGPEFLTYFQNEAQLDKSGLPSDRFFAERPEGSVSTLKIQRTQQEDSAVYLCASRAGTGIMNTEAFFGQGTRLTVV.

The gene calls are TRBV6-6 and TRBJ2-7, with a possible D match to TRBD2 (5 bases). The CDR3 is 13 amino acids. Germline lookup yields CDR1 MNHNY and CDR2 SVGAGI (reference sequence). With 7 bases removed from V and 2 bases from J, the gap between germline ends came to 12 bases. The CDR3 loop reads CASTLSDPYEQYF. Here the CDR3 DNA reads TGTGCCAGCACCCTTAGCGATCCCTACGAGCAGTACTTC.